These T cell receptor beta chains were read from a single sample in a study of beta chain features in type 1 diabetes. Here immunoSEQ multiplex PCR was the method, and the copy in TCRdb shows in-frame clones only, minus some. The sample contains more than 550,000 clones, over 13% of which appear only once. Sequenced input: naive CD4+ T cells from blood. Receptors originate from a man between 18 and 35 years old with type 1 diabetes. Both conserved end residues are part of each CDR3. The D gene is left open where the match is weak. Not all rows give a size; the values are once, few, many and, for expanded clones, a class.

CSSLLGANEKLFF	TGCAGCTCTCTCCTGGGGGCTAATGAAAAACTGTTTTTT	TRBV29-1	NA	TRBJ1-4	few
CASRSRLAADLPMNEQFF	TGCGCCAGCAGGTCGAGACTAGCGGCCGACCTACCCATGAATGAGCAGTTCTTC	TRBV5-1	TRBD2	TRBJ2-1	NA
CSVLGSGASGANVLTF	TGCAGCGTTTTGGGTTCGGGGGCCTCGGGGGCCAACGTCCTGACTTTC	TRBV29-1	NA	TRBJ2-6	NA
CASSLTRTGGGNEQYF	TGTGCCAGCAGCTTAACGAGGACAGGGGGCGGAAACGAGCAGTACTTC	TRBV7-9	TRBD1	TRBJ2-7	NA
CASSQDQEGPGNTIYF	TGCGCCAGCAGCCAAGATCAGGAGGGGCCTGGAAACACCATATATTTT	TRBV4-3	NA	TRBJ1-3	few
CASSSRQALSETQYF	TGTGCCAGCAGCTCCCGGCAGGCCCTTTCGGAGACCCAGTACTTC	TRBV7-2	NA	TRBJ2-5	NA
CASSRITSGSSYEQYF	TGCGCCAGCAGCCGTATAACTAGCGGCAGCTCCTACGAGCAGTACTTC	TRBV4-1	TRBD2	TRBJ2-7	NA
CSVGTELLGEKLFF	TGCAGCGTTGGGACGGAACTTCTTGGGGAAAAACTGTTTTTT	TRBV29-1	NA	TRBJ1-4	few
CASSLRDETQYF	TGTGCCAGCAGTTTAAGGGACGAGACCCAGTACTTC	TRBV28	NA	TRBJ2-5	NA
CASSGGLANYGYTF	TGTGCCAGCAGTGGCGGATTAGCTAACTATGGCTACACCTTC	TRBV6-5	NA	TRBJ1-2	NA
CASSQDLSNYYGYTF	TGCGCCAGCAGCCAAGATCTTTCCAATTACTATGGCTACACCTTC	TRBV4-3	NA	TRBJ1-2	NA